Following are 2 T cell receptor beta chains from one sample sequenced in a study of T cells in localized non-small cell lung cancer. This table comes from immunoSEQ multiplex PCR, and its TCRdb copy is limited to in-frame clones, with some not included. The sample lists 70,000 to 100,000 clones; approximately 91% were seen once. The input for sequencing was PBMCs, taken before any cancer treatment. Receptors originate from a woman between 35 and 75 years old with stage II squamous cell lung carcinoma.

This clone was detected once. CDR3 bases: TGTGCCAGCACTATGGTAGTAACTGAAAAACTGTTTTTT. Its translation is CASTMVVTEKLFF. This chain joins TRBV6-1 and TRBJ1-4; the D is unclear. V lost 7 bases to trimming and J lost 7 bases, with 13 bases between them. Germline lookup yields CDR1 MNHNS and CDR2 SASEGT. The CDR3 sequence is 13 residues long.

The chain links TRBV7-9 to TRBJ1-2; 8 nucleotides agree with TRBD1. J was trimmed by 4 bases and V by 5 bases; bases with no gene match: 9. This CDR3 contains 15 residues. Germline-derived CDR1 and CDR2 are SEHNR and FQNEAQ (reference sequence). The CDR3 sequence is CASSPSGGAVYGYTF. The CDR3 DNA follows: TGTGCCAGCAGCCCATCAGGGGGCGCGGTCTATGGCTACACCTTC.